This paragraph reports one T cell receptor beta chain. The germline V gene encodes CDR1 SGHTA and CDR2 FQGNSA. CDR3 length: 14 amino acids. V was clipped by 5 bases and J by 13 bases; unmatched bases: 14. A second about 7 to 11 cycle PCR used barcoded and J-beta primers. TCRdb re-called the 5' RACE reads through MiXCR, storing one row per CDR3 protein. This sample has around 1,800,000 distinct CDR3 sequences; about 39% occur once, and the top ten carry under 25%. These data come from a study of blood T cells in healthy people across ages. The rearrangement joins TRBV7-2 to TRBJ2-1; TRBD1 matches 7 bases. This TCR came from a human donor in good health. Input material: blood. CDR3 sequence reads: CASSHDRDRNIQFF. DNA for the CDR3: TGTGCCAGCAGCCACGACAGGGATAGGAACATTCAGTTCTTC.